Each of the 27 T cell receptor beta chains below was sequenced from the same sample in a study of identical twins. MiXCR, run by TCRdb on the 5' RACE reads, gives a single entry per CDR3 protein. This sample has around 690,000 distinct CDR3 sequences, with 21% found just once. A further study also used this sample, focusing on T cells expressing NK-cell markers.

Sequenced input: PBMCs. The receptor source for this set is a woman aged 18-35 years in good health.

This clonotype was seen many times. The CDR3 coding sequence is TGCAGTGCTCCTCCAGCGGGAGGGATATCCAAAAACATTCAGTACTTC. As protein: CSAPPAGGISKNIQYF. The chain has TRBV20-1 and TRBJ2-4; TRBD2 aligns across 10 bases. Germline V CDR1 and CDR2: DFQATT, SNEGSKA (reference sequence). V was pared by 5 bases and J by 2 bases, with 9 bases of the junction left unmatched. The CDR3 runs 16 residues.

The V gene is TRBV6-5, the J gene TRBJ2-5; no clear D gene. The V gene lost 1 base and the J gene lost 1 base, with 10 bases spanning the gap. This CDR3 spans 15 amino acids. Germline CDR1 MNHEY, CDR2 SVGAGI. CDR3 DNA: TGTGCCAGCAGTTACTGGCCTCCCTCCCAAGAGACCCAGTACTTC. The encoded protein is CASSYWPPSQETQYF.

The chain uses TRBV12-3 or TRBV12-4 and TRBJ1-3; the D gene is possibly TRBD1 (5 bases). V was shortened by 3 bases and J by 1 base, with 13 bases between the two germline ends. This CDR3 spans 16 amino acids. The CDR3 coding sequence is TGTGCCAGCAGTTTGAATCCCAGGGTATCTGGAAACACCATATATTTT. As protein: CASSLNPRVSGNTIYF.

This clonotype was seen at least ten times. The CDR3 here is CATRGKGNQPQHF. The CDR3, as DNA: TGTGCCACCAGGGGTAAGGGCAATCAGCCCCAGCATTTT. This chain connects TRBV15 to TRBJ1-5; D unresolved. Germline CDR1 is LNHNV and CDR2 is YYDKDF (reference sequence). V was pared by 6 bases and J by 2 bases, with 8 bases between. The CDR3 is 13 amino acids.

This chain connects TRBV4-2 to TRBJ2-3; the D call may be TRBD1 or TRBD2 (5 bases each). The germline V gene has CDR1 LGHNA and CDR2 YNFKEQ. Trimming took off 5 bases at V and 2 bases at J, with 8 bases between the two ends. The CDR3 spans 13 residues. The CDR3 nucleotides are TGTGCCAGCAGCATCGGGGCCACAGATACGCAGTATTTT. Protein sequence: CASSIGATDTQYF.

This chain links TRBV5-1 with TRBJ2-1; TRBD2 agrees at 14 bases. Trimming cost V 4 bases and J 8 bases; bases outside gene matches: 8. The CDR3 sequence is 16 residues long. CDR1 and CDR2 (germline): SGHRS, YFSETQ. CDR3 bases: TGCGCCAGCAGCCCCCTGACTAGCGGGAGGGCGGATGAGCAGTTCTTC. This encodes CASSPLTSGRADEQFF.

The chain carries TRBV2 and TRBJ1-4, with 8 bases aligning to TRBD1. Germline loops: CDR1 SNHLY, CDR2 FYNNEI. The CDR3 contains 15 residues. The V segment lost 5 bases and the J segment 4 bases; nucleotides outside the gene matches: 6. This CDR3 is CASSSQGALNEKLFF. The CDR3 region has the DNA TGTGCCAGCAGTTCTCAGGGGGCCCTTAATGAAAAACTGTTTTTT.

The V and J genes are TRBV29-1 and TRBJ2-7; D is perhaps TRBD1 (5 bases). V was cut by 6 bases and J by 6 bases, with 9 bases left in between. Germline V lookup: CDR1 SQVTM, CDR2 ANQGSEA. CDR3 length equals 10 residues. CDR3 nucleotides: TGCAGCGTCGTCCAGGGCGAGCAGTACTTC. As protein: CSVVQGEQYF.

This chain joins TRBV7-2 and TRBJ2-1; a possible D gene is TRBD2 (5 bases). The germline V gene has CDR1 SGHTA and CDR2 FQGNSA. The length of the CDR3 is 15 residues. Trimming removed 1 base from V and 9 bases from J, with 16 bases in between. Here the CDR3 DNA reads TGTGCCAGCAGCTTAGTCAGCACTCGTGAGGGTGAGCAGTTCTTC. Translated, it gives CASSLVSTREGEQFF.

This chain uses TRBV7-9 with TRBJ2-1, with D possibly matching TRBD2 (6 bases). This CDR3 contains 15 residues. Germline V gene data show CDR1 as SEHNR and CDR2 as FQNEAQ (reference sequence). V lost 0 bases to trimming and J lost 6 bases, with 12 bases between them. CDR3 sequence: CASSLARGLPNEQFF. The CDR3 nucleotides are TGTGCCAGCAGCTTAGCACGGGGACTCCCCAATGAGCAGTTCTTC.

V usage is TRBV2 and J usage is TRBJ2-1; no definite D call. Between the trimmed V and J ends, which lost 8 bases and 6 bases, there was a span of 14 bases. The length of the CDR3 is 13 residues. Germline loops: CDR1 SNHLY, CDR2 FYNNEI. The CDR3 nucleotides are TGTGCCAGCGAGGAAGATCCTTCCAATGAGCAGTTCTTC. As protein: CASEEDPSNEQFF.

The table lists this clonotype with many counts. The chain has TRBV18 and TRBJ2-5; D unresolved. The CDR3 has 14 amino acids. Germline V lookup: CDR1 KGHSH, CDR2 LQKENI. V lost 3 bases and J 9 bases, leaving 17 bases between the germline ends. The CDR3 is CASSPKTPSASQYF. DNA of the CDR3: TGTGCCAGCTCACCGAAGACACCGAGTGCGTCCCAGTACTTC.

Ten or more counts support this clonotype. V usage is TRBV6-6 and J usage is TRBJ2-1; 8 nucleotides agree with TRBD2. CDR3 length: 12 amino acids. V was pared by 3 bases and J by 10 bases, with 2 bases of the junction left unmatched. Germline CDR1 reads MNHNY; CDR2 reads SVGAGI (reference sequence). The CDR3 sequence is CASSYSGGEQFF. CDR3 sequence (DNA): TGTGCCAGCAGTTATTCGGGGGGGGAGCAGTTCTTC.

The rearrangement uses TRBV2 and TRBJ2-1, with 9 bases matching TRBD2. Germline trimming cut 3 bases from V and 9 bases from J; bases unmatched to any gene: 9. The CDR3 runs 15 residues. Germline values: CDR1 SNHLY, CDR2 FYNNEI. The CDR3 DNA is TGTGCCAGCAGTGAGCCCAGCGGGAGGTTTGGTGAGCAGTTCTTC. Protein sequence: CASSEPSGRFGEQFF. Together with reference TRBV2 and TRBJ2-1, the CDR3 gives the full variable domain: EPEVTQTPSHQVTQMGQEVILRCVPISNHLYFYWYRQILGQKVEFLVSFYNNEISEKSEIFDDQFSVERPDGSNFTLKIRSTKLEDSAMYFCASSEPSGRFGEQFFGPGTRLTVL.

This clonotype has just a few counts. The J gene is TRBJ2-1, the V gene TRBV9; 7 bases line up with TRBD1. V was pared by 0 bases and J by 6 bases, with 6 bases of the junction left unmatched. CDR1 SGDLS and CDR2 YYNGEE come from the germline V gene. There are 15 residues in the CDR3. Written as DNA, the CDR3 is TGTGCCAGCAGCGTAGACAGGGGCCTCCCCAATGAGCAGTTCTTC. As protein: CASSVDRGLPNEQFF.

This sequence joins TRBV2 and TRBJ2-1, with 12 bases identical to TRBD2. The CDR3 is made up of 15 amino acids. V dropped 5 bases and J dropped 6; count of bases not matched to a gene: 5. CDR1 and CDR2 (germline): SNHLY, FYNNEI. CDR3 in DNA: TGTGCCAGCAGTAAAACTAGCGGGGGGCTCAATGAGCAGTTCTTC. It codes for CASSKTSGGLNEQFF.

This clonotype was counted ten times or more. The chain employs TRBV2 and TRBJ1-3, with TRBD1 identical over 9 bases. CDR1 and CDR2 from the germline V gene are SNHLY and FYNNEI. The V segment lost 6 bases and the J segment 6 bases; nucleotides outside the gene matches: 6. The CDR3 totals 14 residues. CDR3 in amino acids: CASSPGQGLNTIYF. CDR3 coding DNA: TGTGCCAGCAGCCCGGGACAGGGATTAAACACCATATATTTT.

The table lists this clonotype with a few counts. The rearrangement uses TRBV7-9 and TRBJ1-4; weak D call: TRBD1 (5 bases). The V gene lost 11 bases and the J gene lost 5 bases, with 18 bases spanning the gap. This CDR3 region has 14 residues. Per germline, CDR1 SEHNR and CDR2 FQNEAQ (reference sequence). CDR3 bases: TGTGCCGGATCGGACACTTCCTCCAATGAAAAACTGTTTTTT. Translation: CAGSDTSSNEKLFF.

This clonotype showed up many times. The genes are TRBV3-1 and TRBJ2-7; the D is unclear. Germline CDR1 is LGHDT and CDR2 is YNNKEL (reference sequence). The CDR3 is 14 amino acids. The ends were cut back, 2 bases at V and 2 bases at J, with 10 bases in the middle. Written as DNA, the CDR3 is TGTGCCAGCAGCCAAACTTGGATAGCCTACGAGCAGTACTTC. Protein: CASSQTWIAYEQYF.

This clonotype has just a few counts. The chain carries TRBV20-1 and TRBJ1-2; D is unclear. Deletions cut 2 bases from V and 5 bases from J, with 12 bases between. The germline V gene has CDR1 DFQATT and CDR2 SNEGSKA (reference sequence). CDR3 length: 13 amino acids. This CDR3 is CSARPGGLYGYTF. In DNA, the CDR3 is TGCAGTGCTAGACCCGGCGGACTTTATGGCTACACCTTC.

The chain combines TRBV6-1 with TRBJ2-6; 9 bases map to TRBD1. The CDR3 is made up of 17 amino acids. The germline V gene has CDR1 MNHNS and CDR2 SASEGT. The V gene end was trimmed by 5 bases and the J gene end by 0 bases; junction bases not matched to a gene: 5. The CDR3 DNA reads as TGTGCCAGCAGTCCCGGGACAGGGCACTCTGGGGCCAACGTCCTGACTTTC. Amino acids: CASSPGTGHSGANVLTF.

This clonotype was seen more than once but under ten times. The gene calls are TRBV7-3 and TRBJ2-5, with TRBD2 identical over 11 bases. Germline-derived CDR1 and CDR2 are SGHTA and FQGTGA. V shed 2 bases and J 2 bases; nucleotides not matched to a gene: 10. There are 18 residues in the CDR3. The CDR3 DNA reads as TGTGCCAGCAGCTTATCTGCTAGCGGGGGGCCTCAACAAGAGACCCAGTACTTC. This encodes CASSLSASGGPQQETQYF.

This clonotype has just a few counts. CDR3 amino acids: CASESRGGGTDTQYF. CDR3 DNA sequence: TGTGCCAGCGAAAGTAGGGGGGGAGGCACAGATACGCAGTATTTT. The rearrangement joins TRBV11-3 to TRBJ2-3, with a possible D match to TRBD2 (7 bases). This CDR3 has 15 amino acids. V was shortened by 8 bases and J by 1 base, with 16 bases between the two germline ends. Germline-derived CDR1 and CDR2 are SGHNT and YENEEA.

The chain has TRBV27 and TRBJ2-1; the D is unclear. The CDR3 extends over 15 amino acids. V was shortened by 4 bases and J by 5 bases, with 15 bases between the two germline ends. CDR1 is MNHEY and CDR2 is SMNVEV in the germline V gene (reference sequence). The CDR3, as DNA: TGTGCCAGCAGTTCGGGCGGATTAAACCACAATGAGCAGTTCTTC. Its translation: CASSSGGLNHNEQFF.

This clonotype was seen more than once but under ten times. The rearrangement links TRBV7-2 to TRBJ1-5, with D unresolved. Deletions cut 7 bases from V and 0 bases from J, with 13 bases between. The germline V gene encodes CDR1 SGHTA and CDR2 FQGNSA. The CDR3 spans 15 residues. CDR3 DNA: TGTGCCAGCACCCCAGAGACACATAGCAATCAGCCCCAGCATTTT. Encoded protein: CASTPETHSNQPQHF.

The table lists this clonotype with a few counts. The chain is built from TRBV25-1 and TRBJ1-4; tentatively, D is TRBD1 (5 bases). V gave up 2 bases and J gave up 5 bases, with 9 bases separating them. The length of the CDR3 is 14 residues. In germline, CDR1 is MGHDK, CDR2 SYGVNS. The CDR3 is CASSEGRGNEKLFF. In DNA, the CDR3 is TGTGCCAGCAGTGAAGGTCGGGGGAATGAAAAACTGTTTTTT.

This clonotype was seen more than once but under ten times. The chain is built from TRBV5-1 and TRBJ2-1; 8 bases are a match to TRBD2. Trimming cost V 2 bases and J 4 bases; bases outside gene matches: 8. Germline lookup yields CDR1 SGHRS and CDR2 YFSETQ. This CDR3 comprises 16 residues. CDR3 sequence (DNA): TGCGCCAGCAGCTTTCTGCCCGGGGGGGCTTACAATGAGCAGTTCTTC. Residues: CASSFLPGGAYNEQFF.